This T cell receptor (beta chain) was captured by sequencing in a study of post-analysis software for immune sequencing data. As for the study in general: Progressive-relapsing, secondary progressive and relapsing-remitting multiple sclerosis were among the disease courses included. Study-level results: TRBV5-6, TRBV5-1 and TRBV20-1 belonged to a set of five TRBV segments that were more frequent in patients than controls. Strong same-batch co-clustering of samples appeared with F measure clustering.

CDR1 is ENHRY and CDR2 is SYGVKD in the germline V gene. Trimming removed 3 bases from V and 1 base from J, with 12 bases in between. This CDR3 spans 15 amino acids. Unique molecular identifiers featured in each of the TCR beta cDNA libraries. Input of 1 to 10 million T cells yielded a few hundred thousand cDNA molecules. TCRdb ran MiXCR on the PCR reads and lists one entry per CDR3 protein. The table includes hundreds of thousands of distinct CDR3 sequences, about 32% detected once. To note about this clonotype: The target antigen is unknown.

This receptor was identified in a girl aged 5-17 years with multiple sclerosis. Sequencing was done on a sample of blood. The chain employs TRBV10-3 and TRBJ1-2; no reliable D call. This chain's CDR3 is CAISEWPEGNYGYTF. DNA of the CDR3: TGTGCCATCAGTGAATGGCCGGAGGGTAACTATGGCTACACCTTC.